Below, 31 T cell receptor beta chains from the same sample are listed, as sequenced in a study of T cells in women clearing cervical HPV infection. Clones were sequenced by immunoSEQ multiplex PCR, and TCRdb holds only the in-frame ones, with some missing. Here the sample table reports around 19,000 clones. Sequencing input: blood buffy coat. The receptor source for this set is a woman between 18 and 70 years old with a cervical HPV16 infection that either progressed to CIN3+ or cleared (not recorded which).

As regards this clone: From the germline J gene comes the end of the CDR3, since the read stops 3 residues before it. Other DNA sequences in the sample encode the same CDR3. The chain is built from TRBV18 and TRBJ1-2; TRBD1 matches at 8 bases. Germline loops: CDR1 KGHSH, CDR2 LQKENI. CDR3 length: 15 amino acids. The CDR3 is CASSPSGQVNYDYTF. Partial CDR3 DNA: TGTGCCAGCTCACCCTCGGGACAGGTGAACTACGAC.

The CDR3 bases that were read are TGTGCCAGTAGTATCGTTTGGGACAGGGGCTATGGC. It specifies CASSIVWDRGYG. In full, the CDR3 is CASSIVWDRGYGYTF. The rearrangement links TRBV19 to TRBJ1-2; TRBD1 matches at 10 bases. Read sequence stops 3 residues before the CDR3 end, and the germline J gene provides the missing end. J lost 4 bases, V lost 3 bases, and 5 bases had no gene match. Germline CDR1 is LNHDA and CDR2 is SQIVND (reference sequence). The CDR3 is 15 residues long.

As for this clone: One end of the junction fails to match germline, which may point to a read error. The CDR3 end lies 3 residues beyond the end of the read and is filled in from the germline J gene. The chain employs TRBV19 and TRBJ1-2, with D possibly TRBD1 on 5 matching bases. Germline-derived CDR1 and CDR2 are LNHDA and SQIVND (reference sequence). The CDR3 runs 12 residues. CDR3 sequence reads: CASGLEGYGYTF. CDR3 bases read: TGTGCCAGTGGCCTAGAGGGGTATGGA.

Regarding this clone: Read coverage stops 3 residues before the CDR3 terminus; the germline J gene supplies the remainder. This chain links TRBV19 with TRBJ1-2, with 7 bases that match TRBD1. CDR3 length: 16 amino acids. Germline lookup yields CDR1 LNHDA and CDR2 SQIVND (reference sequence). Incomplete CDR3 DNA: TGTGCCAGTAGTATAGCCTACAGGGGTGAAGGATACGAC. This translates into CASSIAYRGEGYD. The whole CDR3 reads CASSIAYRGEGYDYTF.

About this clone itself: The read halts 3 residues ahead of the CDR3 end, with the missing end drawn from the germline J gene. V gene TRBV29-1 combines with J gene TRBJ2-1; 11 nucleotides match TRBD1. This CDR3 has 15 residues. Germline loops: CDR1 SQVTM, CDR2 ANQGSEA. V shed 6 bases and J 4 bases; nucleotides not matched to a gene: 8. The DNA read from the CDR3 is TGCAGCGTCCTTGGGGACAGGGGGTCTTACAATGAG. This encodes CSVLGDRGSYNE. The whole CDR3 sequence reads CSVLGDRGSYNEQFF.

Worth noting for this clone: The read is 3 residues too short to cover the CDR3 end, so that end is filled in from the germline J gene. Other DNA sequences within the sample encode an identical CDR3. V gene TRBV11-2 combines with J gene TRBJ1-3, with unresolved D. Germline V gene data show CDR1 as SGHAT and CDR2 as FQNNGV. V was trimmed by 1 base and J by 4 bases, leaving 8 bases between them. The CDR3 is made up of 14 amino acids. The sequenced part of the CDR3 DNA is TGTGCCAGCAGCTTAGCAGGTGTAGGAAACACC. Translating it yields CASSLAGVGNT. The entire CDR3 protein is CASSLAGVGNTIYF.

Notes on this clone: The read terminates 3 residues ahead of where the CDR3 ends, so the germline J gene completes it. The gene calls are TRBV5-6 and TRBJ2-2; 7 nucleotides agree with TRBD1. The CDR3 loop spans 15 amino acids. Germline V lookup: CDR1 SGHDT, CDR2 YYEEEE. Losses at the gene ends were 0 bases for V and 1 base for J; bases not matched to a gene: 0. The sequenced CDR3 bases are TGTGCCAGCAGCTTGGGACAGGGGAACACCGGGGAG. It yields the protein CASSLGQGNTGE. Given in full, the CDR3 is CASSLGQGNTGELFF.

This clone ranks as large (0.1 to 1%) in terms of frequency. Coverage ceases 3 residues before the CDR3 finishes, and the germline J gene fills in the end. V usage is TRBV7-2 and J usage is TRBJ2-3, with D maybe TRBD1 (6 bases). V lost 1 base and J 1 base, leaving 6 bases between the germline ends. Germline V CDR1 and CDR2: SGHTA, FQGNSA. This CDR3 has 14 amino acids. The CDR3 here is CASSLGQGTDTQYF. CDR3 DNA (partial): TGTGCCAGCAGCTTAGGACAGGGCACAGATACG.

To note about this clone: The CDR3 end lies 3 residues beyond the end of the read and is filled in from the germline J gene. V gene TRBV7-9 combines with J gene TRBJ2-1, with a weak D call TRBD2 (6 bases). The length of the CDR3 is 13 residues. V was shortened by 2 bases and J by 6 bases, with 8 bases between the two germline ends. Germline V gene sequence: CDR1 SEHNR, CDR2 FQNEAQ (reference sequence). Incomplete CDR3 DNA: TGTGCCAGCAGCTTATGGGGACTCAATGAG. Translated: CASSLWGLNE. The complete CDR3 reads CASSLWGLNEQFF.

CDR3 DNA, as far as it was read: TGTGCCTGGAGTGCCCCGCCGGCTAACTATGGC. Translation gives CAWSAPPANYG. The CDR3 as a whole reads CAWSAPPANYGYTF. The rearrangement joins TRBV30 to TRBJ1-2; D gene uncertain. The read falls 3 residues short of the CDR3 end, and the missing part is taken from the germline J gene. The CDR3 is 14 amino acids. Germline V lookup: CDR1 GTSNPN, CDR2 SVGIG (reference sequence). V shed 1 base and J shed 0 bases, with 9 bases lying between them.

About this clone: The DNA ends 3 residues before the CDR3 does, and the rest of the CDR3 is filled in from the germline J gene. The chain links TRBV14 to TRBJ2-1; a possible D gene is TRBD1 (6 bases). Germline CDR1 and CDR2: SGHDN and FVKESK. This CDR3 has 17 amino acids. Trimming pared 4 bases from V and 2 bases from J, leaving 18 bases between. The chain's CDR3 is CASSPTIRQGPYNEQFF. The sequenced CDR3 bases are TGTGCCAGCAGCCCCACTATTAGGCAGGGGCCCTACAATGAG. Complete variable domain (other parts from reference TRBV14 and TRBJ2-1): EAGVTQFPSHSVIEKGQTVTLRCDPISGHDNLYWYRRVMGKEIKFLLHFVKESKQDESGMPNNRFLAERTGGTYSTLKVQPAELEDSGVYFCASSPTIRQGPYNEQFFGPGTRLTVL.

Concerning this clone: The read ends 3 residues before the CDR3 terminus; that terminus is restored from the germline J gene. The V gene is TRBV20-1, the J gene TRBJ1-6, with TRBD1 matching over 7 bases. V shed 4 bases and J 9 bases; nucleotides not matched to a gene: 6. The germline V gene encodes CDR1 DFQATT and CDR2 SNEGSKA (reference sequence). The CDR3 sequence is 13 residues long. The CDR3: CSAITGDGSPLHF. The sequenced CDR3 bases are TGCAGTGCTATCACAGGGGACGGTTCACCC.

A note on this clone: The CDR3 end is not reached by the read, which stops 3 residues before it; the germline J gene fills it in. The genes are TRBV2 and TRBJ1-4, with 8 bases lining up with TRBD1. With 6 bases clipped from V and 8 bases from J, the junction kept 5 bases outside the gene matches. CDR1 and CDR2 (germline): SNHLY, FYNNEI. The CDR3 runs 13 residues. The CDR3 is CASRRTGPEKLFF. CDR3 DNA, as far as it was read: TGTGCCAGCAGGAGGACAGGGCCCGAAAAA. The complete variable domain, with remaining parts taken from reference TRBV2 and TRBJ1-4, reads EPEVTQTPSHQVTQMGQEVILRCVPISNHLYFYWYRQILGQKVEFLVSFYNNEISEKSEIFDDQFSVERPDGSNFTLKIRSTKLEDSAMYFCASRRTGPEKLFFGSGTQLSVL.

Turning to this clone: The read terminates 3 residues ahead of where the CDR3 ends, so the germline J gene completes it. The gene calls are TRBV6-2 or TRBV6-3 and TRBJ2-1, with 8 nucleotides matching TRBD2. Losses at the gene ends were 4 bases for V and 0 bases for J; bases not matched to a gene: 2. The CDR3 is made up of 15 amino acids. CDR1 and CDR2 from the germline V gene are MNHEY and SVGEGT. CDR3 DNA (partial): TGTGCCAGCAGTTCGGGGGGGACCTCCTACAATGAG. Translating it yields CASSSGGTSYNE. The full CDR3 reads CASSSGGTSYNEQFF.

Concerning this clone itself: The read ends 3 residues early relative to the CDR3; the germline J gene fills the gap. This chain connects TRBV7-9 to TRBJ2-3; 7 nucleotides match TRBD1. This CDR3 is 15 amino acids long. J lost 3 bases, V lost 3 bases, and 6 bases had no gene match. The germline gives CDR1 SEHNR, CDR2 FQNEAQ (reference sequence). The CDR3 reads CASSFRDRITDTQYF. Incomplete CDR3 DNA: TGTGCCAGCAGCTTCCGGGACAGAATTACAGATACG.

CDR3 DNA (partial): TGTGCCAGCAGCGTAGATCTCAGGGGCAACGAG. Translating it yields CASSVDLRGNE. The whole CDR3 reads CASSVDLRGNEQYF. V is TRBV9 and J is TRBJ2-7, with a possible D match to TRBD1 (6 bases). The CDR3 end is not reached by the read, which stops 3 residues before it; the germline J gene fills it in. CDR3 length: 14 amino acids. Looked up from germline, CDR1 is SGDLS and CDR2 is YYNGEE. V was trimmed by 0 bases and J by 5 bases, leaving 12 bases between them.

The CDR3 region is CASSLTGNEQFF. CDR3 DNA, as far as it was read: TGTGCCAGCAGCCTTACAGGGAATGAG. V and J are TRBV7-9 and TRBJ2-1; possible D gene TRBD1, 6 bases. The read terminates 3 residues ahead of where the CDR3 ends, so the germline J gene completes it. Germline loops: CDR1 SEHNR, CDR2 FQNEAQ (reference sequence). The CDR3 totals 12 residues. Between the trimmed V and J ends, which lost 5 bases and 7 bases, there was a span of 9 bases.

As concerns this clone: The sequence runs out 3 residues before the end of the CDR3; the remainder is reconstructed from the germline J gene. The chain employs TRBV9 and TRBJ2-3; 8 nucleotides match TRBD2. This CDR3 has 17 residues. Germline assignment: CDR1 SGDLS and CDR2 YYNGEE. V lost 4 bases to trimming and J lost 0 bases; unmatched junction nucleotides: 10. The DNA read from the CDR3 is TGTGCCAGCAGCACCCGCGGGGGGACCGCTAGCACAGATACG. Residues: CASSTRGGTASTDT. The whole CDR3 region reads CASSTRGGTASTDTQYF.

As concerns this clone: Read data end 3 residues before the CDR3 end; the end is taken from the germline J gene. V is TRBV19 and J is TRBJ2-4; TRBD1 is a possible D gene (6 bases). The CDR3 consists of 12 residues. Germline CDR1 reads LNHDA; CDR2 reads SQIVND (reference sequence). The sequenced CDR3 bases are TGTGCCAGTACTACGGACAGTTATGGT. It codes for CASTTDSYG. The CDR3 as a whole reads CASTTDSYGQYF.

As concerns this clone: The missing CDR3 end, 3 residues past where the read stops, is filled in from the germline J gene. The chain is built from TRBV14 and TRBJ2-3; the D is unclear. The CDR3 loop spans 13 amino acids. Germline CDR1 reads SGHDN; CDR2 reads FVKESK. The CDR3 DNA, read in part, is TGTGCCAGCAGCCCTCGGTTGCAAGAGACG. Translated: CASSPRLQET. The whole CDR3 protein reads CASSPRLQETQYF.

Remarks on this clone: The sequenced fragment ends 3 residues before the CDR3 boundary, so the rest is inferred from the germline J gene. J is TRBJ1-5 and V is TRBV6-2 or TRBV6-3; maybe TRBD1 (6 bases). Trimming left V 7 bases short and J 6 bases short, with 13 bases between. CDR3 length equals 13 residues. From germline, CDR1 is MNHEY and CDR2 SVGEGT. CDR3 region: CASTQGLSQPQHF. Incomplete CDR3 DNA: TGTGCCAGCACCCAGGGGCTGAGTCAGCCC.

As regards this clone: The CDR3 end falls 3 residues outside the read, so it is completed with the germline J gene. The rearrangement joins TRBV14 to TRBJ2-5, with D unresolved. The CDR3 consists of 14 residues. CDR1 is SGHDN and CDR2 is FVKESK in the germline V gene. The V end was cut by 0 bases, the J end by 1 base, with 6 bases between. CDR3 sequence reads: CASSQDRGQETQYF. Incomplete CDR3 DNA: TGTGCCAGCAGCCAAGACCGCGGCCAAGAGACC.

With regard to this clone: Coverage ceases 3 residues before the CDR3 finishes, and the germline J gene fills in the end. This sequence joins TRBV7-2 and TRBJ1-5, with unresolved D. CDR1 and CDR2 (germline): SGHTA, FQGNSA. The CDR3 is made up of 13 amino acids. Trimming removed 5 bases from V and 3 bases from J, with 8 bases in between. The covered CDR3 bases are TGTGCCAGCAGCAGAGGGCCCAATCAGCCC. Encoded protein: CASSRGPNQP. The entire CDR3 protein is CASSRGPNQPQHF.

To note about this clone: The read is 3 residues too short to cover the CDR3 end, so that end is filled in from the germline J gene. The chain recombines TRBV2 with TRBJ2-4, with 14 bases identical to TRBD2. The trim removed 8 bases at V and 8 bases at J, leaving 8 bases unmatched. CDR1 and CDR2 (germline): SNHLY, FYNNEI. The CDR3 length is 15 residues. CDR3 bases read: TGTGCCAGCCGGCAGATGGGACTAGCGGGGGACATT. This codes for CASRQMGLAGDI. From start to end, the CDR3 is CASRQMGLAGDIQYF. The full variable domain, completed using reference TRBV2 and TRBJ2-4, is EPEVTQTPSHQVTQMGQEVILRCVPISNHLYFYWYRQILGQKVEFLVSFYNNEISEKSEIFDDQFSVERPDGSNFTLKIRSTKLEDSAMYFCASRQMGLAGDIQYFGAGTRLSVL.

With respect to this clone: From the germline J gene comes the end of the CDR3, since the read stops 3 residues before it. The rearrangement uses TRBV5-4 and TRBJ2-2, with 11 bases aligning to TRBD2. Germline V gene data show CDR1 as SGHNT and CDR2 as YYREEE (reference sequence). This CDR3 spans 15 amino acids. V trimming: 4 bases; J trimming: 6 bases; junction bases outside the gene matches: 5. CDR3 residues: CASSISGGAPGELFF. The part of the CDR3 DNA that was read is TGTGCCAGCAGCATTAGCGGGGGGGCCCCCGGGGAG. Full variable domain (rest looked up from reference TRBV5-4 and TRBJ2-2): ETGVTQSPTHLIKTRGQQVTLRCSSQSGHNTVSWYQQALGQGPQFIFQYYREEENGRGNFPPRFSGLQFPNYSSELNVNALELDDSALYLCASSISGGAPGELFFGEGSRLTVL.

To note about this clone: The read finishes 3 residues shy of the CDR3 end, and the germline J gene is used to complete it. This chain joins TRBV18 and TRBJ2-4; 10 bases are a match to TRBD1. CDR1 and CDR2 from the germline V gene are KGHSH and LQKENI. The CDR3 runs to 14 residues. CDR3 region: CASSPAGTGEGQYF. Incomplete CDR3 DNA: TGTGCCAGCTCACCAGCCGGGACAGGGGAGGGT.

Its frequency marks this clone as medium-sized. The read falls 3 residues short of the CDR3 end, and the missing part is taken from the germline J gene. The chain links TRBV5-6 to TRBJ1-4; the D gene is possibly TRBD1 (5 bases). The V end lost 2 bases, the J end lost 7 bases, and 9 bases lay between the germline ends. The CDR3 runs to 13 residues. Germline CDR1 reads SGHDT; CDR2 reads YYEEEE. Incomplete CDR3 DNA: TGTGCCAGCAGCTTCCGGGGGGGTGAAAAA. Translated: CASSFRGGEK. The whole CDR3 reads CASSFRGGEKLFF.

A note on this clone: The read stops 3 residues short of the end of the CDR3; the missing end is completed from the germline J gene. The genes are TRBV7-2 and TRBJ1-2; unclear D gene. The germline V gene encodes CDR1 SGHTA and CDR2 FQGNSA. The CDR3 consists of 11 residues. CDR3 bases read: TGTGCCAGCAGTCCCTTAGATACC. Protein: CASSPLDT. The full-length CDR3 reads as CASSPLDTYTF.

About this clone itself: The CDR3 end lies 3 residues beyond the end of the read and is filled in from the germline J gene. The J gene is TRBJ2-5, the V gene TRBV4-1, with 10 bases fitting TRBD1. Germline CDR1 reads MGHRA; CDR2 reads YSYEKL. This CDR3 has 16 amino acids. Trimming removed 1 base from V and 1 base from J; junction bases left unmatched: 3. CDR3 sequence: CASSQVDRGGQETQYF. Partial CDR3 DNA: TGCGCCAGCAGCCAAGTGGACAGGGGGGGCCAAGAGACC.

In regard to this clone: The sequenced fragment ends 3 residues before the CDR3 boundary, so the rest is inferred from the germline J gene. This chain uses TRBV20-1 with TRBJ2-3; TRBD1 matches 10 bases. CDR1 and CDR2 (germline): DFQATT, SNEGSKA (reference sequence). The CDR3 is 14 amino acids. CDR3 residues: CSATLRQGALSQYF. The CDR3 bases that were read are TGCAGTGCAACCCTTCGACAGGGGGCGCTATCG.

Turning to this clone: Coverage ceases 3 residues before the CDR3 finishes, and the germline J gene fills in the end. The chain carries TRBV5-6 and TRBJ2-3; D is ambiguous. CDR1 is SGHDT and CDR2 is YYEEEE in the germline V gene. Deletions cut 0 bases from V and 4 bases from J, with 6 bases between. This CDR3 is 13 amino acids long. The covered CDR3 bases are TGTGCCAGCAGCTTGGGAGAGGCAGATACG. Protein sequence: CASSLGEADT. The full CDR3 protein reads CASSLGEADTQYF. The entire variable domain, with the rest obtained from reference TRBV5-6 and TRBJ2-3, is as follows: DAGVTQSPTHLIKTRGQQVTLRCSPKSGHDTVSWYQQALGQGPQFIFQYYEEEERQRGNFPDRFSGHQFPNYSSELNVNALLLGDSALYLCASSLGEADTQYFGPGTRLTVL.